Below, 19 T cell receptor beta chains from the same sample are listed, as sequenced in a study of OX40 agonist ivuxolimab in advanced cancers. Using immunoSEQ multiplex PCR, the repertoire was profiled, and TCRdb retains in-frame clones only, with some absent. The sample consists of roughly 68,000 clones, roughly 83% of them appearing once. The sequencing here drew on CD4+ or CD8+ T cells sorted from blood, taken in a trial of the OX40 agonist ivuxolimab. Source of these receptors: an adult with an advanced solid tumor such as melanoma, head and neck, liver or kidney cancer.

The chain has TRBV29-1 and TRBJ1-2; D unclear. CDR3 length: 12 residues. Germline assignment: CDR1 SQVTM and CDR2 ANQGSEA. The V gene lost 5 bases and the J gene lost 2 bases, with 9 bases spanning the gap. CDR3 residues: CSVQGSNYGYTF. In DNA, the CDR3 is TGCAGCGTTCAAGGGAGCAACTATGGCTACACCTTC.

The J gene is TRBJ1-5, the V gene TRBV7-8; no definite D call. Germline V CDR1 and CDR2: SGHVS, FQNEAQ. The CDR3 spans 14 residues. V lost 2 bases and J lost 4, with 9 bases in between. CDR3 region: CASSLNNLNQPQHF. The CDR3 region has the DNA TGTGCCAGCAGCTTAAATAACCTGAATCAGCCCCAGCATTTT.

The chain is built from TRBV5-1 and TRBJ2-3; no clear D. V was clipped by 0 bases and J by 0 bases, with 17 bases between them. The CDR3 runs 18 residues. Germline loops: CDR1 SGHRS, CDR2 YFSETQ. The CDR3 DNA is TGCGCCAGCAGCTTGGCCAATTTGGCCAGGTCTAGCACAGATACGCAGTATTTT. As protein: CASSLANLARSSTDTQYF.

V usage is TRBV18 and J usage is TRBJ1-5; weak D call: TRBD1 (6 bases). This CDR3 is 14 amino acids long. V dropped 4 bases and J dropped 5 bases, with 12 bases sitting between them. The germline V gene has CDR1 KGHSH and CDR2 LQKENI. The CDR3 protein is CASSLDRTHQPQHF. The CDR3 coding sequence is TGTGCCAGCTCACTTGACAGGACACATCAGCCCCAGCATTTT.

V gene TRBV11-3 combines with J gene TRBJ2-7, with D tentatively TRBD1 or TRBD2 (5 bases each). The germline gives CDR1 SGHNT, CDR2 YENEEA. Deletions cut 5 bases from V and 3 bases from J, with 14 bases between. The CDR3 is 14 amino acids. CDR3 in DNA: TGTGCCAGCAGCCCAGCGGCCGACAGCTACGAGCAGTACTTC. Translated: CASSPAADSYEQYF.

The genes are TRBV30 and TRBJ2-4, with D possibly TRBD1 on 5 matching bases. V lost 2 bases to trimming and J lost 0 bases, with 11 bases between them. Germline assignment: CDR1 GTSNPN and CDR2 SVGIG (reference sequence). The CDR3 runs to 15 residues. CDR3 protein: CAWSSGNLAKNIQYF. The DNA of the CDR3 is TGTGCCTGGAGTTCAGGGAATCTAGCCAAAAACATTCAGTACTTC. Full variable domain (rest looked up from reference TRBV30 and TRBJ2-4): SQTIHQWPATLVQPVGSPLSLECTVEGTSNPNLYWYRQAAGRGLQLLFYSVGIGQISSEVPQNLSASRPQDRQFILSSKKLLLSDSGFYLCAWSSGNLAKNIQYFGAGTRLSVL.

V and J are TRBV6-5 and TRBJ2-7, with D possibly matching TRBD1 (6 bases). CDR3 length: 15 amino acids. Germline loops: CDR1 MNHEY, CDR2 SVGAGI. Trimming left V 2 bases short and J 3 bases short, with 14 bases between. CDR3 region: CASSYGRDNLYEQYF. As DNA, the CDR3 is TGTGCCAGCAGTTACGGTAGGGACAACCTCTACGAGCAGTACTTC.

The chain couples TRBV19 to TRBJ1-1; 7 bases are a match to TRBD1. CDR3 size: 15 residues. Per germline, CDR1 LNHDA and CDR2 SQIVND (reference sequence). After removal of 5 bases from V and 5 bases from J, the junction contained 11 bases not matched to a gene. The CDR3 loop is CASSPFNDRATEAFF. The DNA of the CDR3 is TGTGCCAGTAGTCCCTTTAACGACAGGGCAACTGAAGCTTTCTTT.

The chain couples TRBV6-5 to TRBJ2-5; D is possibly TRBD2 (6 bases). Trimming took off 6 bases at V and 6 bases at J, with 17 bases between the two ends. Germline lookup yields CDR1 MNHEY and CDR2 SVGAGI. The CDR3 is 14 amino acids. CDR3 loop: CASSPSEGRKTQYF. The CDR3 nucleotides are TGTGCCAGCAGCCCCTCGGAGGGGCGTAAGACCCAGTACTTC.

The J gene is TRBJ2-7, the V gene TRBV11-2, with TRBD1 identical over 9 bases. Trimming took 5 bases from V and 3 from J; bases not matched to a gene: 11. The CDR3 has 16 residues. The germline CDR1 and CDR2 sequences are SGHAT and FQNNGV. CDR3 nucleotides: TGTGCCAGCAGCCCCATTGGCAGGGACAGGGACTACGAGCAGTACTTC. Translation gives CASSPIGRDRDYEQYF.

The chain combines TRBV10-3 with TRBJ2-7, with TRBD2 matching 8 bases. With V trimmed by 10 bases and J by 2 bases, 7 bases remained unmatched. This CDR3 has 13 amino acids. Per the germline V gene, CDR1 is ENHRY and CDR2 is SYGVKD. In DNA form, the CDR3 reads TGTGCCACACGTAGCGGGGAACCCTACGAGCAGTACTTC. It specifies CATRSGEPYEQYF.

V gene TRBV5-8 combines with J gene TRBJ2-7; D perhaps matches TRBD1 (5 bases). V lost 0 bases and J lost 5, with 15 bases in between. The CDR3 is 15 amino acids. CDR1 SGHTS and CDR2 YDEGEE come from the germline V gene. This CDR3 reads CASSLVGRSSNEQYF. CDR3 DNA: TGTGCCAGCAGCTTGGTGGGGCGGAGCTCGAACGAGCAGTACTTC.

This chain uses TRBV7-8 with TRBJ2-1, with 9 bases that match TRBD1. In germline, CDR1 is SGHVS, CDR2 FQNEAQ. The trim removed 4 bases at V and 8 bases at J, leaving 6 bases unmatched. This CDR3 is 14 amino acids long. The CDR3 nucleotides are TGTGCCAGCAGCTCCCGGGACAGGGCAGATGAGCAGTTCTTC. Protein: CASSSRDRADEQFF. Full variable domain (outside the CDR3, taken from reference TRBV7-8 and TRBJ2-1): GAGVSQSPRYKVAKRGQDVALRCDPISGHVSLFWYQQALGQGPEFLTYFQNEAQLDKSGLPSDRFFAERPEGSVSTLKIQRTQQEDSAVYLCASSSRDRADEQFFGPGTRLTVL.

The V and J genes are TRBV30 and TRBJ2-3; TRBD2 matches at 15 bases. The CDR3 contains 19 residues. Germline V CDR1 and CDR2: GTSNPN, SVGIG (reference sequence). The V and J ends lost 0 bases and 3 bases, in that order; junction bases with no gene match: 10. In DNA form, the CDR3 reads TGTGCCTGGAGTGTTCTCCCGGGACTAGCGGGGGGAAGGACAGATACGCAGTATTTT. It codes for CAWSVLPGLAGGRTDTQYF.

The chain carries TRBV7-9 and TRBJ2-5; D is perhaps TRBD2 (6 bases). V shed 5 bases and J shed 1 base, with 11 bases lying between them. The CDR3 is made up of 14 amino acids. Germline V gene lookup returns CDR1 SEHNR and CDR2 FQNEAQ (reference sequence). The CDR3 loop is CASSPSGGQETQYF. The CDR3 coding sequence is TGTGCCAGCAGCCCCTCCGGGGGCCAAGAGACCCAGTACTTC.

A few counts support this clone. This rearrangement joins TRBV4-1 to TRBJ1-1; D may be TRBD1 (5 bases). V was clipped by 4 bases and J by 5 bases, with 17 bases between them. The germline gives CDR1 MGHRA, CDR2 YSYEKL. This CDR3 is 15 amino acids long. In DNA form, the CDR3 reads TGCGCCAGCAGCCCCCTTGGCGGGGCGAGAACTGAAGCTTTCTTT. Translating it yields CASSPLGGARTEAFF.

This clone is medium-sized by share. The genes are TRBV19 and TRBJ1-1, with D possibly TRBD1 on 6 matching bases. Germline lookup yields CDR1 LNHDA and CDR2 SQIVND (reference sequence). This CDR3 contains 14 residues. The V and J ends lost 3 bases and 4 bases respectively, with 12 bases between them. DNA of the CDR3: TGTGCCAGTAGTATTAAACAGGGCTCCACTGAAGCTTTCTTT. Amino acids: CASSIKQGSTEAFF.

The genes are TRBV7-2 and TRBJ2-1, with D perhaps matching TRBD1 (5 bases). The CDR3 loop spans 15 amino acids. V was clipped by 1 base and J by 6 bases, with 13 bases between them. CDR1 and CDR2 (germline): SGHTA, FQGNSA. CDR3 sequence (DNA): TGTGCCAGCAGCTTAGGACAGTTTACGCCCAATGAGCAGTTCTTC. It codes for CASSLGQFTPNEQFF.

This chain joins TRBV5-5 and TRBJ2-7; TRBD1 aligns across 7 bases. The CDR3 totals 16 residues. Germline-derived CDR1 and CDR2 are SGHKS and YYEKEE (reference sequence). V was clipped by 4 bases and J by 6 bases; unmatched bases: 16. CDR3 loop: CASSPPRTGRLGEQYF. In nucleotides, the CDR3 is TGTGCCAGCAGCCCCCCCCGGACAGGACGATTGGGCGAGCAGTACTTC. Filled out from reference TRBV5-5 and TRBJ2-7, the complete variable domain reads DAGVTQSPTHLIKTRGQQVTLRCSPISGHKSVSWYQQVLGQGPQFIFQYYEKEERGRGNFPDRFSARQFPNYSSELNVNALLLGDSALYLCASSPPRTGRLGEQYFGPGTRLTVT.